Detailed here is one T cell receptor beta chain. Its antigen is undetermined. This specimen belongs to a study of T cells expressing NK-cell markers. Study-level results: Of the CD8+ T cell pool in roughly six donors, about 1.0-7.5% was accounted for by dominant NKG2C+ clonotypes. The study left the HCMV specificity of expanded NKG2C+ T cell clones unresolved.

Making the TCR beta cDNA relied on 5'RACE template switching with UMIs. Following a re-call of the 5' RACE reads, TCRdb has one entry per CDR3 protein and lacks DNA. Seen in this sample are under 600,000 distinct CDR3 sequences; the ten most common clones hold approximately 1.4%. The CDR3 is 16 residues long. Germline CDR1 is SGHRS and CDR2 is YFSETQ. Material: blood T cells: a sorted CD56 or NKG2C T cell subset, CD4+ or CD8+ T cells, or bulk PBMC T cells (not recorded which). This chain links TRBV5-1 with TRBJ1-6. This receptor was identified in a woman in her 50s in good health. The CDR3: CASSLLTSSYNSPLHF.